This TCR beta chain is drawn from a study of early T cells in non-severe SARS-CoV-2 infection. Individual cDNA molecules were tagged with unique molecular identifiers, the study reported. TCRdb re-called the 5' RACE reads through MiXCR, storing one row per CDR3 protein. The sample shows 99,000 or so distinct CDR3 sequences, about 15% of them seen only once. Whole-study results and caveats: Comparison of clonotypes with VDJdb favored anti-spike CD8 responses while missing private and CD4 specificities.

Germline V lookup: CDR1 SEHNR, CDR2 FQNEAQ (reference sequence). The CDR3 spans 15 residues. V was pared by 2 bases and J by 7 bases, with 15 bases between. In its sample, this clonotype was seen many times. What it binds is unknown. The sequence came from an adult who was a healthcare worker with PCR-confirmed SARS-CoV-2 infection or an uninfected control (not recorded which). Source material: whole blood. The rearrangement uses TRBV7-9 and TRBJ2-1; a weak D match, TRBD1 (5 bases). CDR3 residues: CASSLSAGSQNEQFF. In DNA, the CDR3 is TGTGCCAGCAGCTTATCGGCAGGGTCGCAGAATGAGCAGTTCTTC.